Below, one TCR beta chain is given with its context. This entry is derived from a study of cytomegalovirus exposure and HLA in healthy donors. V was trimmed by 8 bases and J by 6 bases, leaving 8 bases between them. This CDR3 is 11 amino acids long. Germline V gives CDR1 MDHEN, CDR2 SYDVKM. The PCR had 60 Vbeta and 13 Jbeta primers. The method was immunoSEQ multiplex PCR; TCRdb's version includes in-frame clones alone and lacks a portion of them. The profile covers about 160,000 clones, with 84% appearing a single time and 1.9% taken by the ten largest. Material: PBMCs. The sequence was obtained from a man between 18 and 35 years old in good health and CMV-seronegative. V is TRBV28 and J is TRBJ1-3, with D hard to call. The CDR3 DNA reads as TGTGCCAGCGACGGGGAAAACACCATATATTTT. Its translation is CASDGENTIYF.